A single sample gave rise to the 11 T cell receptor beta chains below, sequenced in a study of CD8+ T cells in alopecia areata listed by TCRdb under 2018. Library preparation used the immunoSEQ multiplex PCR assay. RNA was extracted from all samples and reverse transcribed into cDNA, which served as template for TCR sequencing. TCRdb retrieved this table from immuneACCESS and kept in-frame rearrangements only. Not all clones are present; in checked studies, unresolved V genes account for under half, and no reason is known for the remainder. The sample table contains approximately 63,000 clones; only one count was recorded for under 75% of them. The ten largest clones capture roughly a sixth of the sample. The time point label, read with the paper, signifies: baseline before oral tofacitinib. Specimen: CD8+ T cells sorted from blood, collected at week 0. These TCRs come from a human donor with alopecia areata.

The rearrangement uses TRBV27 and TRBJ2-7; D ambiguous. The CDR3 spans 11 residues. From germline, CDR1 is MNHEY and CDR2 SMNVEV (reference sequence). V lost 5 bases and J 6 bases, leaving 8 bases between the germline ends. The CDR3 loop is CASSTGVEQYF. In DNA form, the CDR3 reads TGTGCCAGCAGTACCGGCGTCGAGCAGTACTTC.

This clone was observed a handful of times. CDR3 DNA sequence: TGCGCCAGCAGATCCCGGACTAGCGGGGGGTGGAATGAGCAGTTCTTC. It is translated as CASRSRTSGGWNEQFF. The gene calls are TRBV5-1 and TRBJ2-1, with 14 bases lining up with TRBD2. V was pared by 5 bases and J by 7 bases, with 8 bases of the junction left unmatched. The germline CDR1 and CDR2 sequences are SGHRS and YFSETQ. The CDR3 runs 16 residues.

This clone was seen a handful of times. V is TRBV4-3 and J is TRBJ1-1; a weak D match, TRBD1 (5 bases). Trimming shortened V by 1 base and J by 4 bases, and 16 bases separated the two germline ends. CDR1 LGHNA and CDR2 YSLEER come from the germline V gene. This CDR3 spans 16 amino acids. Written as DNA, the CDR3 is TGCGCCAGCAGCCAAGGTGGCGAGGGGCCGGGCACTGAAGCTTTCTTT. It codes for CASSQGGEGPGTEAFF.

The chain combines TRBV6-6 with TRBJ1-2, with D maybe TRBD1 (6 bases). Deletions cut 6 bases from V and 4 bases from J, with 12 bases between. The CDR3 runs to 13 residues. Germline assignment: CDR1 MNHNY and CDR2 SVGAGI (reference sequence). CDR3 region: CASRLQGGYGYTF. The CDR3 DNA is TGTGCCAGCAGATTACAGGGCGGCTATGGCTACACCTTC.

This clone has only a few counts. The V gene is TRBV4-3, the J gene TRBJ2-3; D uncertain. This CDR3 comprises 15 residues. From germline, CDR1 is LGHNA and CDR2 YSLEER. V was shortened by 0 bases and J by 2 bases, with 9 bases between the two germline ends. In nucleotides, the CDR3 is TGCGCCAGCAGCCAAGATCAGACTTACACAGATACGCAGTATTTT. Translation: CASSQDQTYTDTQYF.

This clone has just a few counts. This chain joins TRBV2 and TRBJ1-2; the match to TRBD1 covers 8 bases. J was trimmed by 8 bases and V by 4 bases; bases with no gene match: 12. The CDR3 has 15 amino acids. The germline gives CDR1 SNHLY, CDR2 FYNNEI. The CDR3 here is CASSASDQGASGYTF. Written as DNA, the CDR3 is TGTGCCAGCAGTGCTTCCGATCAGGGGGCAAGCGGCTACACCTTC. The variable domain in full, completed from reference TRBV2 and TRBJ1-2, reads EPEVTQTPSHQVTQMGQEVILRCVPISNHLYFYWYRQILGQKVEFLVSFYNNEISEKSEIFDDQFSVERPDGSNFTLKIRSTKLEDSAMYFCASSASDQGASGYTFGSGTRLTVV.

As concerns this clone: The junction and the germline gene differ at one end; a read error may be behind it. The genes are TRBV5-1 and TRBJ1-1, with a tentative D call TRBD1 (6 bases). Germline assignment: CDR1 SGHRS and CDR2 YFSETQ. The CDR3 covers 11 residues. In nucleotides, the CDR3 is TGCGCCAGCAGCTTGGACAGGGAAACCGCGTTT. Translating it yields CASSLDRETAF.

This rearrangement joins TRBV5-4 to TRBJ2-3; D unclear. The length of the CDR3 is 17 residues. Germline CDR1 is SGHNT and CDR2 is YYREEE (reference sequence). V was pared by 0 bases and J by 4 bases, with 18 bases between. This CDR3 reads CASSLATLIGRADTQYF. The CDR3 coding sequence is TGTGCCAGCAGCTTGGCGACCCTAATAGGGCGCGCAGATACGCAGTATTTT.

This clone was picked up a small number of times. This rearrangement joins TRBV5-1 to TRBJ2-3, with a possible D match to TRBD1 (6 bases). This CDR3 has 15 amino acids. Trimming removed 0 bases from V and 6 bases from J, with 14 bases in between. Per germline, CDR1 SGHRS and CDR2 YFSETQ. The CDR3 here is CASSLVLDSPDTQYF. DNA of the CDR3: TGCGCCAGCAGCTTGGTGCTGGACAGCCCCGATACGCAGTATTTT.

This chain joins TRBV29-1 and TRBJ2-1; 12 bases agree with TRBD2. Germline V CDR1 and CDR2: SQVTM, ANQGSEA. This CDR3 region has 14 residues. V dropped 6 bases and J dropped 7; count of bases not matched to a gene: 7. The CDR3 loop is CSVRTSGIVNEQFF. The CDR3 nucleotides are TGCAGCGTCCGGACTAGCGGGATAGTAAATGAGCAGTTCTTC.

DNA for the CDR3: TGTGCCAGCAGCTTGTCGAACACTGAAGCTTTCTTT. Its translation: CASSLSNTEAFF. V and J are TRBV5-4 and TRBJ1-1, with D hard to call. Germline V CDR1 and CDR2: SGHNT, YYREEE (reference sequence). Deletions cut 1 base from V and 1 base from J, with 2 bases between. The CDR3 spans 12 residues. Complete variable domain (other parts from reference TRBV5-4 and TRBJ1-1): ETGVTQSPTHLIKTRGQQVTLRCSSQSGHNTVSWYQQALGQGPQFIFQYYREEENGRGNFPPRFSGLQFPNYSSELNVNALELDDSALYLCASSLSNTEAFFGQGTRLTVV.